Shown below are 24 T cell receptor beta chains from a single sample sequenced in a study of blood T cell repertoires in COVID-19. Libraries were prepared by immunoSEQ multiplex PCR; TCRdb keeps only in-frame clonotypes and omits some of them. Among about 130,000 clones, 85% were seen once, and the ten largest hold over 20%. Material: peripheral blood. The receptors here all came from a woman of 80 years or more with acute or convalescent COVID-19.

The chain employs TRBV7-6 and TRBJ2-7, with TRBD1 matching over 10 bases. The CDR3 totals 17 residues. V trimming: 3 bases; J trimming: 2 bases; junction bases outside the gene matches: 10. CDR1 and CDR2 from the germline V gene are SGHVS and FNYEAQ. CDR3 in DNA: TGTGCCAGCAGCTTTACTGGCGGGACAGGGGCCCCCTACGAGCAGTACTTC. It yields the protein CASSFTGGTGAPYEQYF.

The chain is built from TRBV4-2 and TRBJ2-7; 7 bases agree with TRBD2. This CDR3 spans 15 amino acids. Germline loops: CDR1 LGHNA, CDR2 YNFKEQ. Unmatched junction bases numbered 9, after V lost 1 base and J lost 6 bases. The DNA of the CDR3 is TGTGCCAGCAGCCAAGTAGGACTAGGAGCCCCCGAGCAGTACTTC. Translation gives CASSQVGLGAPEQYF.

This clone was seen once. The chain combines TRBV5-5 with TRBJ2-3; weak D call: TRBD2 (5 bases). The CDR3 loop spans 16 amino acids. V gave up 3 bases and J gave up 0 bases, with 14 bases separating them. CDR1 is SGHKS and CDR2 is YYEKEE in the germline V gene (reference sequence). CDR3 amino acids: CASSSRYGVSTDTQYF. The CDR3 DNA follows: TGTGCCAGCAGCTCCAGATACGGGGTTAGCACAGATACGCAGTATTTT. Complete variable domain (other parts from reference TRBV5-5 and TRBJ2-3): DAGVTQSPTHLIKTRGQQVTLRCSPISGHKSVSWYQQVLGQGPQFIFQYYEKEERGRGNFPDRFSARQFPNYSSELNVNALLLGDSALYLCASSSRYGVSTDTQYFGPGTRLTVL.

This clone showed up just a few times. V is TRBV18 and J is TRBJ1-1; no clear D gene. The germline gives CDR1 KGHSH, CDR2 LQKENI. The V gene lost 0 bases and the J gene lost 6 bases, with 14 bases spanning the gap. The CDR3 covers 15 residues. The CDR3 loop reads CASSPPTGVGAEAFF. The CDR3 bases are TGTGCCAGCTCACCACCAACCGGGGTTGGCGCTGAAGCTTTCTTT.

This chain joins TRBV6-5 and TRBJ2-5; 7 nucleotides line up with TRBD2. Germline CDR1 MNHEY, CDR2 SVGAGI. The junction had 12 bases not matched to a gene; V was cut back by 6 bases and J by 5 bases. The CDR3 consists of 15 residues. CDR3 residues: CASRNQGGAWETQYF. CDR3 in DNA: TGTGCCAGCAGGAACCAGGGAGGGGCGTGGGAGACCCAGTACTTC.

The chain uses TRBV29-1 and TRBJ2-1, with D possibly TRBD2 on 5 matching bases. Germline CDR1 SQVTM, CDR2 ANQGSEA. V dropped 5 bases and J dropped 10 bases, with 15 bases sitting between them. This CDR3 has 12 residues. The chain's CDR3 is CSVLRGGEEQFF. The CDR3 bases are TGCAGCGTTCTACGGGGTGGAGAAGAGCAGTTCTTC.

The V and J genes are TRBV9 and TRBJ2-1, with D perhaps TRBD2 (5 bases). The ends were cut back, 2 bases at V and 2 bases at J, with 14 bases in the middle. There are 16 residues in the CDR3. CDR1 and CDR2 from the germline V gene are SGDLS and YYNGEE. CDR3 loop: CASSVSGLVTYNEQFF. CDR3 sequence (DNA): TGTGCCAGCAGCGTTTCGGGGTTAGTTACCTACAATGAGCAGTTCTTC. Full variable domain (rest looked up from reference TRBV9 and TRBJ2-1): DSGVTQTPKHLITATGQRVTLRCSPRSGDLSVYWYQQSLDQGLQFLIQYYNGEERAKGNILERFSAQQFPDLHSELNLSSLELGDSALYFCASSVSGLVTYNEQFFGPGTRLTVL.

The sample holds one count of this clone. The CDR3 DNA follows: TGTGCCAGCAAGACAGGGCCTGGAAACACCATATATTTT. Amino acids: CASKTGPGNTIYF. The chain is built from TRBV6-5 and TRBJ1-3, with 7 bases lining up with TRBD1. Germline values: CDR1 MNHEY, CDR2 SVGAGI. This CDR3 comprises 13 residues. The V and J ends lost 7 bases and 2 bases, in that order; junction bases with no gene match: 2.

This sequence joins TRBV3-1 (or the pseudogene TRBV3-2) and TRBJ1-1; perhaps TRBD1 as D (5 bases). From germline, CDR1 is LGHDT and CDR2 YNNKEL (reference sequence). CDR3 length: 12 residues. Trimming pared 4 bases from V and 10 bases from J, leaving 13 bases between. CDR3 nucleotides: TGTGCCAGCAGCCTCGGGGGTAGTACAGCTTTCTTT. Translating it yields CASSLGGSTAFF.

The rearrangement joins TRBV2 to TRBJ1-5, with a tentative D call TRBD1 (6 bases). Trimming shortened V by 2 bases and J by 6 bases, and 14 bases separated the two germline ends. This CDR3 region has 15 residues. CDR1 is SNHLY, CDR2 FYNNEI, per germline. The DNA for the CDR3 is TGTGCCAGCAGTGAAACACAGGGCAAGCGTCAGCCCCAGCATTTT. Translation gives CASSETQGKRQPQHF.

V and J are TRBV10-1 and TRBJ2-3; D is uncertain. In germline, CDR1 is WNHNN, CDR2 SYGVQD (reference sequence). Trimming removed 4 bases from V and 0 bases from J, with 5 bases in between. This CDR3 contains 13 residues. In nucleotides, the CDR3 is TGCGCCAGCAGTGCTTCTAGCACAGATACGCAGTATTTT. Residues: CASSASSTDTQYF.

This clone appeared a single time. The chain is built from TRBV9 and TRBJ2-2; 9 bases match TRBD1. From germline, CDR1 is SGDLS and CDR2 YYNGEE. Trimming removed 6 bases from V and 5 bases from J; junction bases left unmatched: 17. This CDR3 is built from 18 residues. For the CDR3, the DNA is TGTGCCAGCACCCCCGGGCTTCGGGACAGGGAGGTAACCGGGGAGCTGTTTTTT. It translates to CASTPGLRDREVTGELFF.

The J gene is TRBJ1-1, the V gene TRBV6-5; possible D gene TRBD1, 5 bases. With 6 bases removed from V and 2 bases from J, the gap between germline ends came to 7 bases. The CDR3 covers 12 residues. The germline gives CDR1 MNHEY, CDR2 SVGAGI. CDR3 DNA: TGTGCCAGCAGGACAGCCAACACTGAAGCTTTCTTT. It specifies CASRTANTEAFF.

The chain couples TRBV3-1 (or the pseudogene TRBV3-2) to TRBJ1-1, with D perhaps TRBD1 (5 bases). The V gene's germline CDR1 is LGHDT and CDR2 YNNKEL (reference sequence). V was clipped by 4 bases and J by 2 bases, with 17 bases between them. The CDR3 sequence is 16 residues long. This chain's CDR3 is CASSPLQGTENTEAFF. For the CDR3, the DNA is TGTGCCAGCAGCCCCCTCCAGGGCACGGAAAACACTGAAGCTTTCTTT.

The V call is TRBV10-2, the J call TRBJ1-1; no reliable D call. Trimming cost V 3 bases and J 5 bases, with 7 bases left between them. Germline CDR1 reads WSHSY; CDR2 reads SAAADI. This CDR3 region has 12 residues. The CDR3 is CASSERGTEAFF. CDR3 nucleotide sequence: TGCGCCAGCAGTGAACGGGGTACTGAAGCTTTCTTT.

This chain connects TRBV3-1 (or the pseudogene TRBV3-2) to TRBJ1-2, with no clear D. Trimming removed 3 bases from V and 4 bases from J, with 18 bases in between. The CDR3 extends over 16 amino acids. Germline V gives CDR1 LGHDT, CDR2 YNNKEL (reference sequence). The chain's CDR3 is CASSHFWSSQSYGYTF. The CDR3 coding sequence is TGTGCCAGCAGCCACTTTTGGAGCAGTCAGAGCTATGGCTACACCTTC.

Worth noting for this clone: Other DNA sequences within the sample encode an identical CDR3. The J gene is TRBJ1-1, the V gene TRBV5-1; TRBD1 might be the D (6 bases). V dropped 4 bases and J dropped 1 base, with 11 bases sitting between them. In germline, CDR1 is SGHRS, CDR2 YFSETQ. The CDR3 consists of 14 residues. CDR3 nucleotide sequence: TGCGCCAGCAGCCTCCAAGGGGGGAACACTGAAGCTTTCTTT. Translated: CASSLQGGNTEAFF.

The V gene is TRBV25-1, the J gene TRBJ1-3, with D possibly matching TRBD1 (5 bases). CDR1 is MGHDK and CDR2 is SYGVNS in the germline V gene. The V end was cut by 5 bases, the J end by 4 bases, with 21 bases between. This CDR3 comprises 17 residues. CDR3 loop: CASSPGPLIIGGNTIYF. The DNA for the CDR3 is TGTGCCAGCAGTCCAGGGCCTCTAATCATCGGAGGAAACACCATATATTTT.

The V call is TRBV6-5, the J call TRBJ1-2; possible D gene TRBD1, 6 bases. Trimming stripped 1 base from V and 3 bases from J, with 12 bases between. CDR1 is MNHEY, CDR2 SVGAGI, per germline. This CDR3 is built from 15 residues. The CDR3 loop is CASSYYRGAHYGYTF. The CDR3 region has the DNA TGTGCCAGCAGTTACTACCGGGGGGCTCACTATGGCTACACCTTC.

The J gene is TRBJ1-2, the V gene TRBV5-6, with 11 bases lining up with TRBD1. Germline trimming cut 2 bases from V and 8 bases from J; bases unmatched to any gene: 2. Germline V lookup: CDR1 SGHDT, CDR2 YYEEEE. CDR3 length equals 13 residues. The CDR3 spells CASSLRTGGGYTF. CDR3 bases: TGTGCCAGCAGCTTACGGACAGGGGGCGGCTACACCTTC.

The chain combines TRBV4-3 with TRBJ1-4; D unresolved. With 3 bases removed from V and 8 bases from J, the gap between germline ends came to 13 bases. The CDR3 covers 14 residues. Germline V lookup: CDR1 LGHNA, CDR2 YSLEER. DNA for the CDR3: TGCGCCAGCAGCCATCAGGCAGTTGGAGAAAAACTGTTTTTT. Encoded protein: CASSHQAVGEKLFF.

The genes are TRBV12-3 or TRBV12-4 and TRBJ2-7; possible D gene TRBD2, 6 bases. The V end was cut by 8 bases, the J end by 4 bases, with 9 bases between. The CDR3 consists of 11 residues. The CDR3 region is CASSRGYEQYV. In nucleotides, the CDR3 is TGTGCCAGCTCGCGGGGTTACGAGCAGTACGTC.

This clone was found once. Here the CDR3 DNA reads TGTGCCAGCAGCTTAGAACAGGGGTCGGAAGCTTTCTTT. This gives the protein CASSLEQGSEAFF. This chain uses TRBV7-9 with TRBJ1-1; 7 bases are a match to TRBD1. The J segment lost 8 bases and the V segment lost 1 base, leaving 4 bases of the junction unmatched. CDR1 SEHNR and CDR2 FQNEAQ come from the germline V gene (reference sequence). CDR3 length: 13 amino acids.

The CDR3 reads CASSRPPGTGFNGYTF. DNA for the CDR3: TGTGCCAGCAGTCGCCCCCCCGGGACAGGCTTTAATGGCTACACCTTC. The chain uses TRBV27 and TRBJ1-2; 8 nucleotides line up with TRBD1. V was pared by 5 bases and J by 6 bases, with 14 bases of the junction left unmatched. The germline CDR1 and CDR2 sequences are MNHEY and SMNVEV (reference sequence). This CDR3 has 16 amino acids.